Listed here are 13 T cell receptor beta chains from one sample, sequenced in a study of T-cell reconstitution after alpha-beta-depleted transplantation in children. Unique molecular identifiers were used in preparing the TCRbeta library. TCRdb used MiXCR to reprocess the PCR reads, holding one entry per CDR3 protein. The sample gives around 600,000 distinct CDR3 sequences, over 15% of which show up once; approximately 1.1% is in the top ten. Sequencing was performed on PBMCs from the stem cell graft donor, taken from the stem cell graft. Receptors were obtained from a human donor who donated a stem cell graft to a child with acute myeloid leukemia.

This clonotype came up many times. The rearrangement joins TRBV7-9 to TRBJ2-3, with D perhaps being TRBD1 or TRBD2 (7 bases each). CDR1 and CDR2 from the germline V gene are SEHNR and FQNEAQ (reference sequence). The CDR3 spans 16 residues. Trimming took off 8 bases at V and 0 bases at J, with 18 bases between the two ends. CDR3 protein: CASGDVQGGSTDTQYF. CDR3 DNA: TGTGCCAGCGGTGATGTTCAGGGGGGGAGCACAGATACGCAGTATTTT.

J is TRBJ2-2 and V is TRBV24-1; D gene ambiguous. Germline V gene data show CDR1 as KGHDR and CDR2 as SFDVKD. The V gene lost 4 bases and the J gene lost 3 bases, with 11 bases spanning the gap. This CDR3 has 15 amino acids. CDR3: CATSERTKDTGELFF. The CDR3, as DNA: TGTGCCACCAGTGAACGGACCAAAGACACCGGGGAGCTGTTTTTT.

The sample holds many counts of this clonotype. This rearrangement joins TRBV20-1 to TRBJ1-3; D is undetermined. Germline assignment: CDR1 DFQATT and CDR2 SNEGSKA (reference sequence). The CDR3 has 13 amino acids. The germline V and J ends were trimmed by 0 bases and 5 bases, with 8 bases remaining between them. CDR3 amino acids: CSAREGFRNTIYF. CDR3 bases: TGCAGTGCTAGAGAAGGTTTTAGAAACACCATATATTTT.

The rearrangement links TRBV7-8 to TRBJ1-6; D gene unclear. The V and J ends lost 1 base and 9 bases respectively, with 13 bases between them. There are 15 residues in the CDR3. Germline-derived CDR1 and CDR2 are SGHVS and FQNEAQ. The DNA for the CDR3 is TGTGCCAGCAGCTTAGAGTTTGTAGGGATTTCACCCCTCCACTTT. Translated: CASSLEFVGISPLHF.

This clonotype appeared a few times. The chain uses TRBV28 and TRBJ1-1, with D tentatively TRBD1 (6 bases). This CDR3 has 14 residues. The V end lost 6 bases, the J end lost 3 bases, and 14 bases lay between the germline ends. CDR1 and CDR2 (germline): MDHEN, SYDVKM. CDR3 sequence (DNA): TGTGCCAGCAGCCCGAATTCAGGGGACACTGAAGCTTTCTTT. Its translation is CASSPNSGDTEAFF.

Turning to this clonotype: One junction end does not reproduce the germline sequence, and a read error may be involved. Written as DNA, the CDR3 is TGCGCCAGCAGCCAAGATAGGGGTATAGTGTATGAGCAGCTCTTC. The encoded protein is CASSQDRGIVYEQLF. V is TRBV4-3 and J is TRBJ2-1; D perhaps matches TRBD1 (5 bases). The CDR3 sequence is 15 residues long. In germline, CDR1 is LGHNA, CDR2 YSLEER.

This clonotype was found many times. This rearrangement joins TRBV7-8 to TRBJ1-1, with D unclear. Germline-derived CDR1 and CDR2 are SGHVS and FQNEAQ. Trimming took 2 bases from V and 8 from J, leaving 9 bases between them. The CDR3 has 12 residues. CDR3 sequence reads: CASSLLATEAFF. DNA of the CDR3: TGTGCCAGCAGCTTACTGGCGACAGAAGCTTTCTTT.

This clonotype was detected ten times or more. This chain joins TRBV15 and TRBJ1-2, with TRBD1 identical over 10 bases. The CDR3 has 16 amino acids. Unmatched junction bases numbered 7, after V lost 1 base and J lost 5 bases. CDR1 and CDR2 from the germline V gene are LNHNV and YYDKDF (reference sequence). The DNA for the CDR3 is TGTGCCACCAGCAGAGGGGACAGGGGAGGAGAATATGGCTACACCTTC. As protein: CATSRGDRGGEYGYTF. The full variable domain, completed using reference TRBV15 and TRBJ1-2, is DAMVIQNPRYQVTQFGKPVTLSCSQTLNHNVMYWYQQKSSQAPKLLFHYYDKDFNNEADTPDNFQSRRPNTSFCFLDIRSPGLGDTAMYLCATSRGDRGGEYGYTFGSGTRLTVV.

The chain has TRBV21-1 and TRBJ1-5; TRBD1 is taken as the D call from the table, unchecked against the DNA. TRBV21-1 counts as a pseudogene. The CDR3 sequence is 15 residues long. The CDR3 DNA is TGTGCCAGCAGCAAAGGGGGGCAGGGGTCGCAGCCCCAGCATTTT. Protein product: CASSKGGQGSQPQHF.

The sample holds a few counts of this clonotype. The genes are TRBV7-8 and TRBJ1-2; D might be TRBD1 (5 bases). The length of the CDR3 is 14 residues. The germline gives CDR1 SGHVS, CDR2 FQNEAQ. V lost 5 bases and J 5 bases, leaving 15 bases between the germline ends. CDR3 residues: CASSPLGTGYGYTF. The DNA of the CDR3 is TGTGCCAGCAGCCCACTGGGAACAGGATATGGCTACACCTTC.

DNA for the CDR3: TGTGCCAGCACCAACGGACAGAGCACAGATACGCAGTATTTT. Translated, it gives CASTNGQSTDTQYF. The chain joins TRBV27 to TRBJ2-3; D possibly corresponds to TRBD1 (6 bases). The CDR3 spans 14 residues. CDR1 and CDR2 from the germline V gene are MNHEY and SMNVEV (reference sequence). The germline V and J ends were trimmed by 7 bases and 0 bases, with 11 bases remaining between them.

The chain couples TRBV20-1 to TRBJ2-7; 7 bases map to TRBD1. The J segment lost 0 bases and the V segment lost 0 bases, leaving 14 bases of the junction unmatched. Germline loops: CDR1 DFQATT, CDR2 SNEGSKA (reference sequence). The CDR3 totals 18 residues. CDR3 nucleotides: TGCAGTGCTAGAGATCCCACCCCACAGGGGCACTTCTCCTACGAGCAGTACTTC. Its protein is CSARDPTPQGHFSYEQYF.

In regard to this clonotype: A clone one base away is much larger, so this may be a read error. The gene calls are TRBV20-1 and TRBJ2-1, with 10 bases aligning to TRBD2. The CDR3 has 14 amino acids. Germline CDR1 reads DFQATT; CDR2 reads SNEGSKA (reference sequence). Germline trimming cut 3 bases from V and 7 bases from J; bases unmatched to any gene: 6. CDR3 sequence (DNA): TGCAGTGCTAGTAAGCGGGGGGGCGGAAATGAGCAGTTCTTC. Translation gives CSASKRGGGNEQFF.